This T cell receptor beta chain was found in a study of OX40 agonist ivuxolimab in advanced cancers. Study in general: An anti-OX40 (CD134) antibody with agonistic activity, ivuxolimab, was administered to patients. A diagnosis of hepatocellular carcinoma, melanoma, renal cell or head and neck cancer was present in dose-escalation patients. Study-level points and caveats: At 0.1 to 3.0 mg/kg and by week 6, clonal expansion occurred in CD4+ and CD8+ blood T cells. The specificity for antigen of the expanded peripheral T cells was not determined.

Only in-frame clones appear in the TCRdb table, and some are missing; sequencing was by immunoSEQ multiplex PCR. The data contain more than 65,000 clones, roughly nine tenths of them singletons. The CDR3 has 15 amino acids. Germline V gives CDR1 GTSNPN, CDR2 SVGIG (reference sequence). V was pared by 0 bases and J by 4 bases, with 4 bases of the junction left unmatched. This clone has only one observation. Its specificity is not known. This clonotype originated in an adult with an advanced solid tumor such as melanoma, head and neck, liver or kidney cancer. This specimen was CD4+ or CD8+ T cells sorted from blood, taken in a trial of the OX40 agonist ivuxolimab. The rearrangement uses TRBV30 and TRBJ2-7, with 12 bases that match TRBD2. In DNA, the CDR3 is TGTGCCTGGAGTGTAGGGCTAGCGGGAGGGTACGAGCAGTACTTC. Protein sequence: CAWSVGLAGGYEQYF.